Shown below are 27 T cell receptor beta chains from a single sample sequenced in a study of T-cell memory formation after mild COVID-19. TCRdb re-analysed the 5' RACE reads in MiXCR, keeping a single row per CDR3 protein. The sample consists of roughly 610,000 distinct CDR3 sequences, around 16% of them appearing once. Sequences were obtained from PBMCs or a T cell subset sorted from them (not recorded which). The receptors stem from an adult woman who had mild COVID-19 (a few samples of this study predate the infection). Cell type and time point are not known.

The rearrangement joins TRBV3-1 to TRBJ2-6; possibly TRBD1 or TRBD2 for D (7 bases each). The CDR3 has 18 residues. Germline CDR1 reads LGHDT; CDR2 reads YNNKEL (reference sequence). Between the trimmed V and J ends, which lost 0 bases and 4 bases, there was a span of 16 bases. DNA for the CDR3: TGTGCCAGCAGCCAAGACAGGGGGGGGATTCTCGGGGCCAACGTCCTGACTTTC. Protein: CASSQDRGGILGANVLTF.

The V and J genes are TRBV27 and TRBJ1-6, with 9 positions matching TRBD1. Germline V lookup: CDR1 MNHEY, CDR2 SMNVEV (reference sequence). After removal of 8 bases from V and 9 bases from J, the junction contained 8 bases not matched to a gene. This CDR3 comprises 14 residues. CDR3 coding DNA: TGTGCCAGCGGCTTACAGGGGGCAGGTTCACCCCTCCACTTT. Its protein product is CASGLQGAGSPLHF.

This clonotype has a count of ten or more. The chain uses TRBV5-1 and TRBJ2-5; D is undetermined. Germline lookup yields CDR1 SGHRS and CDR2 YFSETQ. Trimming pared 0 bases from V and 5 bases from J, leaving 2 bases between. This CDR3 region has 11 residues. As DNA, the CDR3 is TGCGCCAGCAGCTTGGACGAGACCCAGTACTTC. It specifies CASSLDETQYF.

This clonotype was recorded a few times. The chain links TRBV20-1 to TRBJ1-1; 7 nucleotides align to TRBD1. With 5 bases clipped from V and 4 bases from J, the junction kept 4 bases outside the gene matches. The germline V gene has CDR1 DFQATT and CDR2 SNEGSKA (reference sequence). The CDR3 loop spans 12 amino acids. The CDR3: CSAGQVITEAFF. CDR3 DNA sequence: TGCAGTGCTGGACAGGTGATCACTGAAGCTTTCTTT.

A few counts support this clonotype. The gene calls are TRBV20-1 and TRBJ1-1; tentative D call: TRBD1 (5 bases). The CDR3 is 10 residues long. Germline CDR1 is DFQATT and CDR2 is SNEGSKA (reference sequence). The CDR3 here is CRGQNTEAFF. The CDR3 DNA sequence: TGCCGGGGCCAGAACACTGAAGCTTTCTTT.

The chain uses TRBV20-1 and TRBJ1-4; 10 bases fit TRBD1. Germline values: CDR1 DFQATT, CDR2 SNEGSKA (reference sequence). Losses at the gene ends were 7 bases for V and 8 bases for J; bases not matched to a gene: 10. CDR3 length equals 14 residues. Here the CDR3 reads CSVRQGAGWEKLFF. Written as DNA, the CDR3 is TGCAGTGTCAGACAGGGGGCTGGGTGGGAAAAACTGTTTTTT.

The chain uses TRBV20-1 and TRBJ2-1; 14 positions agree with TRBD2. The V gene's germline CDR1 is DFQATT and CDR2 SNEGSKA (reference sequence). V trimming: 5 bases; J trimming: 8 bases; junction bases outside the gene matches: 8. This CDR3 contains 15 residues. The CDR3: CSARRTSGRSYEQFF. Here the CDR3 DNA reads TGCAGTGCTCGAAGGACTAGCGGGAGGAGCTATGAGCAGTTCTTC.

The genes are TRBV6-6 and TRBJ1-2, with D tentatively TRBD1 (6 bases). Germline assignment: CDR1 MNHNY and CDR2 SVGAGI (reference sequence). The CDR3 consists of 12 residues. V was shortened by 6 bases and J by 4 bases, with 9 bases between the two germline ends. This CDR3 reads CASRGGLYGYTF. The CDR3 DNA is TGTGCCAGCAGAGGGGGGCTCTATGGCTACACCTTC.

The chain uses TRBV5-1 and TRBJ2-5; D is unresolved. The ends were cut back, 0 bases at V and 5 bases at J, with 8 bases in the middle. The CDR3 is made up of 13 amino acids. Germline V lookup: CDR1 SGHRS, CDR2 YFSETQ. The CDR3 region has the DNA TGCGCCAGCAGCTTGGAGTCTTGGGAGACCCAGTACTTC. Protein sequence: CASSLESWETQYF.

This chain links TRBV15 with TRBJ2-7, with D tentatively TRBD2 (5 bases). Trimming pared 0 bases from V and 3 bases from J, leaving 12 bases between. The CDR3 runs to 15 residues. CDR1 LNHNV and CDR2 YYDKDF come from the germline V gene (reference sequence). The CDR3 DNA is TGTGCCACCAGCAGAGATGAGGGCTGGGGCTACGAGCAGTACTTC. It is translated as CATSRDEGWGYEQYF.

This clonotype was counted a few times. The rearrangement joins TRBV20-1 to TRBJ1-2, with D tentatively TRBD1 (5 bases). Germline V gene data show CDR1 as DFQATT and CDR2 as SNEGSKA (reference sequence). Trimming removed 3 bases from V and 0 bases from J, with 11 bases in between. The CDR3 has 14 amino acids. The CDR3 reads CSASEGPTNYGYTF. CDR3 DNA: TGCAGTGCTAGTGAGGGGCCCACTAACTATGGCTACACCTTC.

This sequence joins TRBV4-2 and TRBJ2-3; D not certain. Trimming removed 0 bases from V and 2 bases from J, with 6 bases in between. CDR3 length equals 14 residues. From germline, CDR1 is LGHNA and CDR2 YNFKEQ. CDR3 sequence: CASSQDPTTDTQYF. CDR3 in DNA: TGTGCCAGCAGCCAAGATCCCACCACAGATACGCAGTATTTT.

The chain has TRBV6-6 and TRBJ2-3; 10 positions match TRBD1. Losses at the gene ends were 5 bases for V and 4 bases for J; bases not matched to a gene: 12. The germline gives CDR1 MNHNY, CDR2 SVGAGI (reference sequence). The CDR3 consists of 17 residues. The DNA of the CDR3 is TGTGCCAGCAGTCCGACCGCCGGGACAGGGGATTCAGATACGCAGTATTTT. Translating gives CASSPTAGTGDSDTQYF.

This clonotype appeared a few times. The CDR3 region is CASSLVGSRLTGELFF. As DNA, the CDR3 is TGTGCCAGCAGCTTAGTCGGGAGCCGCTTGACCGGGGAGCTGTTTTTT. The V call is TRBV5-6, the J call TRBJ2-2; possible D gene TRBD2, 6 bases. This CDR3 spans 16 amino acids. Germline V lookup: CDR1 SGHDT, CDR2 YYEEEE. The V and J ends lost 2 bases and 5 bases respectively, with 16 bases between them.

This clonotype was observed a few times. The chain recombines TRBV20-1 with TRBJ2-7; tentatively, D is TRBD1 (5 bases). Trimming took off 2 bases at V and 5 bases at J, with 16 bases between the two ends. The CDR3 has 14 amino acids. Germline-derived CDR1 and CDR2 are DFQATT and SNEGSKA (reference sequence). CDR3 protein: CSARLGVGNHEQYF. The CDR3, as DNA: TGCAGTGCTAGACTAGGGGTTGGGAACCACGAGCAGTACTTC.

This clonotype has more than one count but fewer than ten. V usage is TRBV7-9 and J usage is TRBJ2-2; 8 nucleotides match TRBD2. This CDR3 has 16 residues. V trimming: 6 bases; J trimming: 0 bases; junction bases outside the gene matches: 6. Germline CDR1 reads SEHNR; CDR2 reads FQNEAQ (reference sequence). The CDR3 sequence is CASSRLALANTGELFF. The DNA for the CDR3 is TGTGCCAGCAGTCGACTAGCGCTCGCGAACACCGGGGAGCTGTTTTTT.

This clonotype was detected ten times or more. The chain has TRBV7-2 and TRBJ2-5; TRBD1 matches 9 bases. The V and J ends lost 5 bases and 4 bases, in that order; junction bases with no gene match: 11. The germline V gene has CDR1 SGHTA and CDR2 FQGNSA. CDR3 length equals 16 residues. As DNA, the CDR3 is TGTGCCAGCAGCCCCCCATCAGGGGGACAGGGAGAGACCCAGTACTTC. This sequence encodes CASSPPSGGQGETQYF.

The rearrangement links TRBV2 to TRBJ2-5; 8 nucleotides agree with TRBD2. There are 11 residues in the CDR3. The junction had 0 bases not matched to a gene; V was cut back by 8 bases and J by 4 bases. CDR1 is SNHLY and CDR2 is FYNNEI in the germline V gene. For the CDR3, the DNA is TGTGCCAGCGCGGGAGGAGAGACCCAGTACTTC. Residues: CASAGGETQYF.

This clonotype was counted once. The rearrangement uses TRBV7-2 and TRBJ2-7; 9 bases map to TRBD2. CDR1 is SGHTA, CDR2 FQGNSA, per germline. Unmatched junction bases numbered 11, after V lost 5 bases and J lost 6 bases. The CDR3 runs to 15 residues. The CDR3 spells CASSPESGRLVEQYF. The CDR3 nucleotides read TGTGCCAGCAGCCCCGAGAGCGGGAGGTTGGTCGAGCAGTACTTC.

The table lists this clonotype with a count of one. V usage is TRBV10-3 and J usage is TRBJ1-2; D call uncertain. Germline lookup yields CDR1 ENHRY and CDR2 SYGVKD. The length of the CDR3 is 14 residues. Trimming stripped 11 bases from V and 1 base from J, with 17 bases between. The CDR3, as DNA: TGTGCCGCCAGGACGGCCGGAGATAACTATGGCTACACCTTC. Translated: CAARTAGDNYGYTF.

Ten or more counts support this clonotype. The rearrangement links TRBV7-2 to TRBJ1-4; TRBD1 matches 8 bases. With 5 bases clipped from V and 6 bases from J, the junction kept 11 bases outside the gene matches. Germline CDR1 and CDR2: SGHTA and FQGNSA. The CDR3 contains 16 residues. CDR3 sequence: CASSPQHTGGYEKLFF. CDR3 DNA: TGTGCCAGCAGCCCACAACATACAGGGGGGTATGAAAAACTGTTTTTT.

The chain uses TRBV5-1 and TRBJ1-5, with TRBD1 as a possible D gene (6 bases). There are 15 residues in the CDR3. V was clipped by 6 bases and J by 5 bases, with 18 bases between them. The germline CDR1 and CDR2 sequences are SGHRS and YFSETQ. As DNA, the CDR3 is TGCGCCAGCACCCCGGGGATCGGGGGCGATCAGCCCCAGCATTTT. It translates to CASTPGIGGDQPQHF.

The chain is built from TRBV9 and TRBJ1-1, with TRBD1 as a possible D gene (5 bases). Trimming pared 0 bases from V and 1 base from J, leaving 10 bases between. The CDR3 is 15 residues long. Germline V gene sequence: CDR1 SGDLS, CDR2 YYNGEE. DNA of the CDR3: TGTGCCAGCAGCGTAGGTCCGGGGGGGAACACTGAAGCTTTCTTT. Translated, it gives CASSVGPGGNTEAFF.

This clonotype has only a few counts. The rearrangement links TRBV12-3 or TRBV12-4 to TRBJ2-2; weak D call: TRBD2 (6 bases). V dropped 4 bases and J dropped 4 bases, with 10 bases sitting between them. The CDR3 sequence is 14 residues long. The chain's CDR3 is CASSWDSPTGELFF. The CDR3 region has the DNA TGTGCCAGCAGTTGGGACTCTCCCACCGGGGAGCTGTTTTTT.

This clonotype was detected only a few times. This rearrangement joins TRBV3-1 to TRBJ2-4; 9 nucleotides line up with TRBD1. Trimming took 3 bases from V and 6 from J; bases not matched to a gene: 9. The germline gives CDR1 LGHDT, CDR2 YNNKEL (reference sequence). The CDR3 has 16 residues. CDR3 amino acids: CASSQDSWTGANIQYF. CDR3 in DNA: TGTGCCAGCAGCCAGGATTCTTGGACAGGGGCAAACATTCAGTACTTC.

This clonotype was seen more than once but under ten times. The V and J genes are TRBV7-2 and TRBJ1-2, with D uncertain. The V end lost 2 bases, the J end lost 1 base, and 8 bases lay between the germline ends. Germline V gene lookup returns CDR1 SGHTA and CDR2 FQGNSA. The CDR3 extends over 14 amino acids. CDR3 sequence reads: CASSLSVDNYGYTF. CDR3 bases: TGTGCCAGCAGCTTATCGGTGGATAACTATGGCTACACCTTC.

This clonotype was counted between two and nine times. The chain is built from TRBV7-2 and TRBJ2-5, with 7 bases aligning to TRBD2. CDR1 SGHTA and CDR2 FQGNSA come from the germline V gene. The junction had 13 bases not matched to a gene; V was cut back by 1 base and J by 5 bases. This CDR3 contains 17 residues. The CDR3, as DNA: TGTGCCAGCAGCTTAGGGACCCTGGCGGGAGTATGGGAGACCCAGTACTTC. It is translated as CASSLGTLAGVWETQYF.